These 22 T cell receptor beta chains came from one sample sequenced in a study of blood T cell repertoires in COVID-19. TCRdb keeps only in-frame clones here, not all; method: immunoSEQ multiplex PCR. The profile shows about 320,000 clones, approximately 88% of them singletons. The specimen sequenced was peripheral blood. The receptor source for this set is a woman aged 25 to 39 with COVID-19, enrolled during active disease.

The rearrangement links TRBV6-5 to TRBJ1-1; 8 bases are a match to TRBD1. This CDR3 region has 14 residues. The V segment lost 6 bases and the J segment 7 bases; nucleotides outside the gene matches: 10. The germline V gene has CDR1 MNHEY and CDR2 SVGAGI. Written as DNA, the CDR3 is TGTGCCAGCAGCAAAGGACAGGGTTCATATGAAGCTTTCTTT. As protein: CASSKGQGSYEAFF.

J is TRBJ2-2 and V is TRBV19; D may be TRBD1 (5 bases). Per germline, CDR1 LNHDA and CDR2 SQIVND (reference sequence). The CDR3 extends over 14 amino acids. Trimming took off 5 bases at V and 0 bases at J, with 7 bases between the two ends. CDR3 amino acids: CASSPRANTGELFF. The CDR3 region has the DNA TGTGCCAGTAGTCCCAGGGCGAACACCGGGGAGCTGTTTTTT.

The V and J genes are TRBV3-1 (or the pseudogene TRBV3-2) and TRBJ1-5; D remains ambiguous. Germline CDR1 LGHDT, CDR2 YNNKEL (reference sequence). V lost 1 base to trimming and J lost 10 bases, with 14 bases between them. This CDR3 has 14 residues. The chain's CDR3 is CASSQALGAGPQHF. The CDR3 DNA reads TGTGCCAGCAGCCAAGCGCTGGGCGCGGGACCCCAGCATTTT.

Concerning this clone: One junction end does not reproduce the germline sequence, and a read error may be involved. The CDR3 sequence: CASSLVPGGTDF. The CDR3 DNA sequence: TGTGCCAGCAGCTTAGTACCCGGGGGGACCGACTTC. This chain uses TRBV7-2 with TRBJ2-5; the match to TRBD2 covers 7 bases. The CDR3 is made up of 12 amino acids. Germline CDR1 and CDR2: SGHTA and FQGNSA.

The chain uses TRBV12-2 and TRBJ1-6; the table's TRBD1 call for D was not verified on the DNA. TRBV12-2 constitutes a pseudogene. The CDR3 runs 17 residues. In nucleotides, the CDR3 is TGTGCAAGTCGCTTAGCGGCAGGGGGCCGCTATAATTCACCCCTCCACTTT. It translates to CASRLAAGGRYNSPLHF.

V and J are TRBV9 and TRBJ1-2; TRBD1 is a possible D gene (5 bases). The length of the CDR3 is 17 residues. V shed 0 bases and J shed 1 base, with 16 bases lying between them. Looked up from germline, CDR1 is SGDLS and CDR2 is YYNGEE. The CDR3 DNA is TGTGCCAGCAGCGTAGCTTCAGGGTTAAAGTATAACTATGGCTACACCTTC. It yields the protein CASSVASGLKYNYGYTF.

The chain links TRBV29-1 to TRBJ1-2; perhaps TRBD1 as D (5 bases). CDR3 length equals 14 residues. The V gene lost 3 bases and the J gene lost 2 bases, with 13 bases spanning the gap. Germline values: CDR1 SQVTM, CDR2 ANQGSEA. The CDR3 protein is CSVDSPGSNYGYTF. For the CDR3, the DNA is TGCAGCGTTGATTCTCCAGGGTCAAACTATGGCTACACCTTC.

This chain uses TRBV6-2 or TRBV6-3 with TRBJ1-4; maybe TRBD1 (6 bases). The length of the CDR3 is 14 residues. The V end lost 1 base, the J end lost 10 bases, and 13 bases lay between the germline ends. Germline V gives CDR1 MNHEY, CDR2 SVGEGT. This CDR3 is CASSYFGTKGKLFF. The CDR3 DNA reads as TGTGCCAGCAGTTACTTCGGGACAAAAGGAAAACTGTTTTTT.

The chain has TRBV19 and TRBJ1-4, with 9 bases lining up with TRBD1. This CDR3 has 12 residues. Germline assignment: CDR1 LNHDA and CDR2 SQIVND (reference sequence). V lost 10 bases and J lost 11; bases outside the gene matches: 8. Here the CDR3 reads CATRPGQGKLFF. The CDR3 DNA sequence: TGTGCCACACGACCGGGACAGGGCAAACTGTTTTTT.

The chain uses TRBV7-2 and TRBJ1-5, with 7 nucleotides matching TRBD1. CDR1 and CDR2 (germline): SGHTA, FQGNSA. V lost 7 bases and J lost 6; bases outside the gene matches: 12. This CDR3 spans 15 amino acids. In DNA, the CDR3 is TGTGCCAGCACTTTACAGGGGCCTCATCGTCAGCCCCAGCATTTT. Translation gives CASTLQGPHRQPQHF.

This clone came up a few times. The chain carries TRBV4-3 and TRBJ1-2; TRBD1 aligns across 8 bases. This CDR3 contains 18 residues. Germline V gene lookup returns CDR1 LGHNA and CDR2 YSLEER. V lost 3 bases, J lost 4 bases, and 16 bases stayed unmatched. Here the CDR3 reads CASSHSQGGGLGSYGYTF. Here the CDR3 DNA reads TGCGCCAGCAGCCATTCACAGGGGGGAGGATTGGGGTCCTATGGCTACACCTTC.

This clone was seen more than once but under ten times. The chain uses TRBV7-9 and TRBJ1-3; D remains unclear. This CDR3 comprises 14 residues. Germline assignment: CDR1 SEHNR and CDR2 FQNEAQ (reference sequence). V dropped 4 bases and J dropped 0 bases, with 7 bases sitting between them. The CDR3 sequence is CASSSPLSGNTIYF. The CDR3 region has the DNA TGTGCCAGCAGCTCCCCCCTCTCTGGAAACACCATATATTTT.

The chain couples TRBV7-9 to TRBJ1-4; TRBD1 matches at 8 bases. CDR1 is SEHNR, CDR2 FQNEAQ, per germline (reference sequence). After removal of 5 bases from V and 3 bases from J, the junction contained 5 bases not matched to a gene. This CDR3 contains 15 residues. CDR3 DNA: TGTGCCAGCAGCAAAAGACAGGGGCCTAATGAAAAACTGTTTTTT. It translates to CASSKRQGPNEKLFF.

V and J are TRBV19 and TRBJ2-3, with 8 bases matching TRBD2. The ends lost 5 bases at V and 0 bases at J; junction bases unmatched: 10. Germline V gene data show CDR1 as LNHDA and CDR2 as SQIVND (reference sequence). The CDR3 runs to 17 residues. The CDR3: CASSLGGRGGSTDTQYF. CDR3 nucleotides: TGTGCCAGTAGTCTTGGGGGACGGGGGGGTAGCACAGATACGCAGTATTTT.

CDR3 sequence reads: CASRSGVSGELFF. DNA of the CDR3: TGTGCCAGCAGGTCAGGGGTGTCCGGGGAGCTGTTTTTT. V is TRBV11-2 and J is TRBJ2-2; tentative D call: TRBD1 (6 bases). Germline V gene data show CDR1 as SGHAT and CDR2 as FQNNGV. V shed 6 bases and J shed 6 bases, with 11 bases lying between them. CDR3 length equals 13 residues.

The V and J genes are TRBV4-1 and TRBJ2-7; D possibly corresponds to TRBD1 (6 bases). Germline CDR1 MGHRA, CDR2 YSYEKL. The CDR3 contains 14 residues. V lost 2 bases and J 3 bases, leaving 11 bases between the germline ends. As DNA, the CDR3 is TGCGCCAGCAGCCAACTCAGGGGTATCTACGAGCAGTACTTC. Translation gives CASSQLRGIYEQYF.

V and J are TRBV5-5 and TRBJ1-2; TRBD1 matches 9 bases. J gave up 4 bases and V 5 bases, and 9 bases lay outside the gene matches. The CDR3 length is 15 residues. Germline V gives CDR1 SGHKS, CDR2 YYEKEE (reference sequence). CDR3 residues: CASRYTTGGTYGYTF. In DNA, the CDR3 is TGTGCCAGCAGATATACAACAGGGGGCACCTATGGCTACACCTTC.

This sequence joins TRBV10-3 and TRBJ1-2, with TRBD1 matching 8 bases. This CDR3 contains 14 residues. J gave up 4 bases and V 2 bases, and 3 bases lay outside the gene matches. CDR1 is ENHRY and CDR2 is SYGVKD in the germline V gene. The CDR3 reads CAISEMGTGYGYTF. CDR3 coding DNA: TGTGCCATCAGTGAGATGGGGACAGGCTATGGCTACACCTTC.

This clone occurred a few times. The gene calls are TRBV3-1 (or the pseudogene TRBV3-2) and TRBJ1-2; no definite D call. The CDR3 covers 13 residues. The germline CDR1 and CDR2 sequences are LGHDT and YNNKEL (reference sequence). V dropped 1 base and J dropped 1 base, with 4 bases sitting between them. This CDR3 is CASSQGVNYGYTF. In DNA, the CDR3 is TGTGCCAGCAGCCAAGGAGTTAACTATGGCTACACCTTC.

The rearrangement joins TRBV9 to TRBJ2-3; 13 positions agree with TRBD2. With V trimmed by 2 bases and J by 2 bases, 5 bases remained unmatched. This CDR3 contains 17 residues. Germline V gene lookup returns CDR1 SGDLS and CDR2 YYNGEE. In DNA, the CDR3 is TGTGCCAGCAGCGTGGGACTAGCGGGGATTCTCACAGATACGCAGTATTTT. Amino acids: CASSVGLAGILTDTQYF.

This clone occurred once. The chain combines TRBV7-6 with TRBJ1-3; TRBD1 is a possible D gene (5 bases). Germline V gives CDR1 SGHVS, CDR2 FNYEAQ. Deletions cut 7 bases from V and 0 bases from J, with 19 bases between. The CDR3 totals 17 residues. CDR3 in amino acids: CASKGTSLPSSGNTIYF. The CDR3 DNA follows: TGTGCCAGCAAGGGGACTTCTCTGCCGTCCTCTGGAAACACCATATATTTT.

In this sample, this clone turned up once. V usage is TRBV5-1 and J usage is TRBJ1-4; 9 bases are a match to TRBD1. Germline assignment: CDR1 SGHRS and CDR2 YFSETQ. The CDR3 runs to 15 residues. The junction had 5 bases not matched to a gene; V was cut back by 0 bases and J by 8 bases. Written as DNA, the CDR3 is TGCGCCAGCAGCTTGGGAGCGACAGGGGGGGAAAAACTGTTTTTT. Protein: CASSLGATGGEKLFF.